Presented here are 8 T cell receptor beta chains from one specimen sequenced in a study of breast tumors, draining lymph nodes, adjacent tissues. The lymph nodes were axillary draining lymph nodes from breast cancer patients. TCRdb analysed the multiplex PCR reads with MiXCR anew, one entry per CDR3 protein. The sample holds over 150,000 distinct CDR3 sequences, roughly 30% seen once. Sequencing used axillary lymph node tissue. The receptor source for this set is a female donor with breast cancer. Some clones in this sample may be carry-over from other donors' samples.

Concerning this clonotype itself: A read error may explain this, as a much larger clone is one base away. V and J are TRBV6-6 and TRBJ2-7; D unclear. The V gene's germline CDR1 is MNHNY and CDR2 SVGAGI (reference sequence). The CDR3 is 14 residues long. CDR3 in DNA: TGTGCCGGCAGTTACCCTAACAGATTCGACGAGCAGTACTTC. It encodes CAGSYPNRFDEQYF.

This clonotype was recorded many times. The CDR3, as DNA: TGTGCCAGCAGTGCCGTAGCGGGTTCGGGTTACGAGCAGTACTTC. Protein product: CASSAVAGSGYEQYF. The chain joins TRBV12-3 or TRBV12-4 to TRBJ2-7, with TRBD2 matching 7 bases. V was clipped by 5 bases and J by 4 bases; unmatched bases: 11. The CDR3 covers 15 residues.

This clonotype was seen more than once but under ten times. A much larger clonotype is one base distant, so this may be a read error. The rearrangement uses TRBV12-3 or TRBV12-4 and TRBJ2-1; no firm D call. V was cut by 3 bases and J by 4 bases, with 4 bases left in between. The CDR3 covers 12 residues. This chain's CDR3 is CASSFRYNEQFF. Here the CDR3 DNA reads TGTGCCAGCAGTTTCCGGTACAATGAGCAGTTCTTC.

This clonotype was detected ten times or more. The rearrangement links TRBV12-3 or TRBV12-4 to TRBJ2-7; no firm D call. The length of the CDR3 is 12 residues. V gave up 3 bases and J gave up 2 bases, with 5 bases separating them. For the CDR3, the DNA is TGTGCCAGCAGTTTCACAACCTACGAGCAGTACTTC. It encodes CASSFTTYEQYF.

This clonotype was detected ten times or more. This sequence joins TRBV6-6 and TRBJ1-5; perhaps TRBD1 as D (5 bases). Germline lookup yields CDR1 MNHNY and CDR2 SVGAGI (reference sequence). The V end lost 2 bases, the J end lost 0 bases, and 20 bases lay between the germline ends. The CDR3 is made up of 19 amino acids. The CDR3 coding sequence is TGTGCCAGCAGTTACGCCGCAGGGTGGAGGAGGTCTAGCAATCAGCCCCAGCATTTT. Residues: CASSYAAGWRRSSNQPQHF.

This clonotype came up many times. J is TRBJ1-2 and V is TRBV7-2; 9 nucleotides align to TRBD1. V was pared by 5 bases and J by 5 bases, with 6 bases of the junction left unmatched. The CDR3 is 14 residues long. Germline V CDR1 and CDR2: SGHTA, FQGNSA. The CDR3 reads CASSEGQGLYGYTF. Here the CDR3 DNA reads TGTGCCAGCAGCGAGGGACAGGGCTTGTATGGCTACACCTTC.

CDR3 sequence (DNA): TGTGCCAGCAGTGAACATATCCCGGCGAACACCGGGGAGCTGTTTTTT. Encoded protein: CASSEHIPANTGELFF. The V call is TRBV6-1, the J call TRBJ2-2; D unresolved. Germline CDR1 MNHNS, CDR2 SASEGT. The V and J ends lost 2 bases and 0 bases respectively, with 10 bases between them. This CDR3 contains 16 residues.

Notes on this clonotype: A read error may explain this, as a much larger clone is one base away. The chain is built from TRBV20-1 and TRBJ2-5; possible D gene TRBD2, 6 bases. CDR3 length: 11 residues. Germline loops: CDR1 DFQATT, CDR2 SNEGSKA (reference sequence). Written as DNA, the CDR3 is TGCAGTGCTAGTTCCCGGGAGACCCAGTCCTTC. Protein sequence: CSASSRETQSF.